This TCR beta chain was observed in a study of identical twins (dated by TCRdb to about 2016). At the level of the whole study: To test whether fetal clonotypes persist, the study used deep sequencing on TCR alpha and beta repertoires from monozygotic twins, unrelated adults of various ages, and cord blood. To rule out contamination, the twin experiments were replicated at different times with different library preparation protocols.

Every donor was a healthy Caucasian. Three unrelated non-twin adults were also sequenced: a male aged 18 to 30, a male aged 50 to 60 and a female aged 50 to 60. Miltenyi CD45RO+ enrichment and human naive T-cell isolation kits were used to isolate memory (CD45RO+) and naive T cells from PBMC. What the study reported, not specific to this receptor: Abundant cord blood beta clonotypes carried fewer insertions; young adult naive repertoires showed a weaker similar trend, while memory repertoires showed none. Invariant T cells such as MAIT and iNKT could partly confound zero-insertion analyses, although diverse VJ usage argued against such confounding for most clonotypes. Compared with coincidental sharing between unrelated individuals, out-of-frame TCR alpha sequences shared between twins showed an excess of sequences with low generation probability. A weaker excess of twin sharing was found in beta out-of-frame sequences because the signal-to-noise ratio was lowered by fewer shared sequences. In monozygotic twins, recombination models systematically underestimated out-of-frame TCR alpha sharing, but the models matched the sharing seen between unrelated individuals. Because the same donors could not be followed over many years, conclusions were based on cross-sectional statistical analysis.

A few counts support this clonotype. The antigen this receptor binds is unknown. No base quality information exists; no much larger clone differs at one position. V loses 2 bases of germline sequence and J loses 0 bases, and the interval between the two ends is 8 bases. The CDR3 holds 15 amino acids from the cysteine to the phenylalanine. Only the CDR3 portion is preserved as DNA: 45 bases, with reading frame beginning at the first base. The germline V gene (reference sequence) yields MNHEY for CDR1 and SMNVEV for CDR2. Library creation used 5' RACE. The data were produced on an Illumina HiSeq 2000. A universal primer binding site was added through template switching, and the final cDNA carried a unique molecular identifier so that TCR cDNA molecules could be counted accurately. Specific primers in the conserved constant-segment region were used to synthesize first-strand cDNA for the TCR alpha and beta chains. To control for contamination, each cDNA library was double barcoded with a SMART-Mk sample barcode plus Illumina barcodes. Two successive PCR steps introduced TruSeq adapter sequences along with Illumina sample barcodes. The Illumina HiSeq platform was used with custom primers to sequence TCR alpha and beta cDNA libraries. In the authors' own workflow: Raw reads were processed with MiGEC to extract unique molecular identifiers, and MiXCR was used to determine CDR3 positions. For each individual, recombination models were inferred using an EM algorithm with the repgenHMM and IGoR tools. The tcR package in R was used for shared clonotype analysis, with sharing normalized by the product of cloneset sizes. Out-of-frame nonproductive sequences were analyzed to study raw recombination free of thymic and clonal selection effects. Through fastp at Q25 and MiXCR, TCRdb rebuilt clones from the public reads, retaining in-frame beta chains. All rows with the same CDR3 protein become a single entry with the most common DNA and genes. Clone size and V and J calls follow TCRdb, not the original study. The sample records around 340,000 distinct CDR3 sequences, 7% to 9.5% of which are singletons. Of the sample, approximately 9.3% is held by the ten largest clones.

The sequence was collected from a woman between 50 and 59 years old in good health. The rearranged chain carries TRBV27 and TRBJ2-1, with the D gene uncertain. Material for sequencing was naive T cells sorted from blood. The cell subset or site label, read with the paper, signifies: cells isolated with a human naive T-cell isolation kit. Here the CDR3 is given as CASSLRLSSYNEQFF. In nucleotides, the sequence is TGTGCCAGCAGTTTAAGGCTCAGCTCCTACAATGAGCAGTTCTTC.